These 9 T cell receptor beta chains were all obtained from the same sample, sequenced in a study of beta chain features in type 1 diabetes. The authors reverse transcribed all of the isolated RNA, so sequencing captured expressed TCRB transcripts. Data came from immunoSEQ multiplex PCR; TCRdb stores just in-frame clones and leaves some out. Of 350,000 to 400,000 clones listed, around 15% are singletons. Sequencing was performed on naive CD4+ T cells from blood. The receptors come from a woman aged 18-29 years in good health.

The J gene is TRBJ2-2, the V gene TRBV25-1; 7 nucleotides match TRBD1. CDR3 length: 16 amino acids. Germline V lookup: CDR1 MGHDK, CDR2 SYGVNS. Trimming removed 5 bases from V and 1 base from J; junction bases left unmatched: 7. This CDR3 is CASSPPRQGNTGELFF. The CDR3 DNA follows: TGTGCCAGCAGTCCCCCGAGACAGGGGAACACCGGGGAGCTGTTTTTT.

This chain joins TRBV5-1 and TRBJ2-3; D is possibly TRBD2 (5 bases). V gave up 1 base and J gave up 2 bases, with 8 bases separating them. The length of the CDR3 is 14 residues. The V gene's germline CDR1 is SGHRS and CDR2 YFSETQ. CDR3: CASSLRTFTDTQYF. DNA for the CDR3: TGCGCCAGCAGCTTGAGGACTTTCACAGATACGCAGTATTTT.

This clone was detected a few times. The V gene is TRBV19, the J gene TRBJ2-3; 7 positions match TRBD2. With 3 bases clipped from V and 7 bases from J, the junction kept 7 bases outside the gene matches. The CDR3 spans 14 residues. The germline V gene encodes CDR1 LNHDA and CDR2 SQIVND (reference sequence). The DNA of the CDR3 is TGTGCCAGTAGTATTGGAGCGGGAAGGCATACGCAGTATTTT. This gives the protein CASSIGAGRHTQYF. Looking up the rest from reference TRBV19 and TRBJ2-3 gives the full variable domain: DGGITQSPKYLFRKEGQNVTLSCEQNLNHDAMYWYRQDPGQGLRLIYYSQIVNDFQKGDIAEGYSVSREKKESFPLTVTSAQKNPTAFYLCASSIGAGRHTQYFGPGTRLTVL.

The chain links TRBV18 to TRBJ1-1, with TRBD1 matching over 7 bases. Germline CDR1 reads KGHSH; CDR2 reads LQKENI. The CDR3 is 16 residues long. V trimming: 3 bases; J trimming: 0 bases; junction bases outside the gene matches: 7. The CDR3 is CASSPSGTAMNTEAFF. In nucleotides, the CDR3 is TGTGCCAGCTCACCTTCCGGGACAGCAATGAACACTGAAGCTTTCTTT.

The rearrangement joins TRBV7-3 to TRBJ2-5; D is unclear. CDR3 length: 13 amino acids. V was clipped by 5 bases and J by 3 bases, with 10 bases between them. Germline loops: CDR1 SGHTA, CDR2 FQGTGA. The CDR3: CASSRNREETQYF. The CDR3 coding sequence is TGTGCCAGCAGCCGGAACAGAGAAGAGACCCAGTACTTC.

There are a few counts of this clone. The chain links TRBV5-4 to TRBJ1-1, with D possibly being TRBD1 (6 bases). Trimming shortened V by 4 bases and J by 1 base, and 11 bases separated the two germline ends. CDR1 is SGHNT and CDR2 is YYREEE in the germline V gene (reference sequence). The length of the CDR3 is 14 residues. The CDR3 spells CASSPDRSNTEAFF. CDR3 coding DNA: TGTGCCAGCAGCCCGGACAGATCGAACACTGAAGCTTTCTTT.

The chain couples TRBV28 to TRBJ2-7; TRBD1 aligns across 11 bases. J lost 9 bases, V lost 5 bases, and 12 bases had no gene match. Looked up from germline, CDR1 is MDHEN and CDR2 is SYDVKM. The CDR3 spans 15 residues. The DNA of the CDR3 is TGTGCCAGCAGTCCCTTGGACAGGGGGCTTGTGGGGCAGTACTTC. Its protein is CASSPLDRGLVGQYF.

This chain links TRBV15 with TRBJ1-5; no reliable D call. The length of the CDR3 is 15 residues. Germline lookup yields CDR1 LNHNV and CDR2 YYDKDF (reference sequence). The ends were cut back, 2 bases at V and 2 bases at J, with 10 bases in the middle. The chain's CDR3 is CATSRRESGNQPQHF. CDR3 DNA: TGTGCCACCAGCAGAAGAGAGTCCGGCAATCAGCCCCAGCATTTT.

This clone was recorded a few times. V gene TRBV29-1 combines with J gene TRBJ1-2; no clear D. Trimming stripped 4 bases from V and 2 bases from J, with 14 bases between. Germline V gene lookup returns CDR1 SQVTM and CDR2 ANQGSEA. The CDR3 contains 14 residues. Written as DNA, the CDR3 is TGCAGCGTTGTTATCGCAGGAAAAAACTATGGCTACACCTTC. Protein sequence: CSVVIAGKNYGYTF.